One sample yielded the 21 T cell receptor beta chains listed below, sequenced in a study of blood T cell repertoires in COVID-19. Some clones are missing from TCRdb's copy, which holds only in-frame ones; the method was immunoSEQ multiplex PCR. The sample carries 200,000 to 250,000 clones, roughly 80% recorded once. Sequencing was performed on peripheral blood. The receptors shown here come from a woman of 80 years or more with acute or convalescent COVID-19.

This chain joins TRBV7-2 and TRBJ1-1; 7 nucleotides align to TRBD1. Trimming cost V 1 base and J 0 bases; bases outside gene matches: 11. Looked up from germline, CDR1 is SGHTA and CDR2 is FQGNSA. The CDR3 runs 18 residues. CDR3 residues: CASSLGVPGQRMNTEAFF. The CDR3 DNA is TGTGCCAGCAGCTTAGGGGTGCCGGGACAGAGAATGAACACTGAAGCTTTCTTT.

The chain joins TRBV7-8 to TRBJ2-1; D is possibly TRBD2 (6 bases). Germline CDR1 SGHVS, CDR2 FQNEAQ. Trimming shortened V by 6 bases and J by 0 bases, and 9 bases separated the two germline ends. This CDR3 is 14 amino acids long. The CDR3 region has the DNA TGTGCCAGCAGTAGGGAGGACTCCTACAATGAGCAGTTCTTC. This gives the protein CASSREDSYNEQFF.

This chain links TRBV11-2 with TRBJ2-7; 7 bases line up with TRBD2. The length of the CDR3 is 14 residues. Germline loops: CDR1 SGHAT, CDR2 FQNNGV. V lost 5 bases to trimming and J lost 5 bases; unmatched junction nucleotides: 9. The CDR3 bases are TGTGCCAGCAGCATTAGCGGGCCTACGAACGAGCAGTACTTC. This gives the protein CASSISGPTNEQYF. Full variable domain (missing parts from reference TRBV11-2 and TRBJ2-7): EAGVAQSPRYKIIEKRQSVAFWCNPISGHATLYWYQQILGQGPKLLIQFQNNGVVDDSQLPKDRFSAERLKGVDSTLKIQPAKLEDSAVYLCASSISGPTNEQYFGPGTRLTVT.

The chain combines TRBV11-3 with TRBJ1-2; tentative D call: TRBD1 (6 bases). Germline-derived CDR1 and CDR2 are SGHNT and YENEEA. This CDR3 has 15 amino acids. Trimming removed 5 bases from V and 3 bases from J, with 16 bases in between. As DNA, the CDR3 is TGTGCCAGCAGCCCCGGGGGGGGGCAAGACTATGGCTACACCTTC. This codes for CASSPGGGQDYGYTF.

This clone was seen more than once but under ten times. The chain combines TRBV5-6 with TRBJ1-1; 7 bases agree with TRBD1. Germline CDR1 is SGHDT and CDR2 is YYEEEE. Trimming took 4 bases from V and 6 from J; bases not matched to a gene: 12. The length of the CDR3 is 15 residues. CDR3 sequence (DNA): TGTGCCAGCAGCGACACAGGGTTACAGGGGCCTGAAGCTTTCTTT. This codes for CASSDTGLQGPEAFF. Variable domain in full (rest from reference TRBV5-6 and TRBJ1-1): DAGVTQSPTHLIKTRGQQVTLRCSPKSGHDTVSWYQQALGQGPQFIFQYYEEEERQRGNFPDRFSGHQFPNYSSELNVNALLLGDSALYLCASSDTGLQGPEAFFGQGTRLTVV.

This clone was seen just once. The chain employs TRBV6-5 and TRBJ2-7; TRBD1 agrees at 10 bases. Trimming removed 0 bases from V and 6 bases from J; junction bases left unmatched: 5. Looked up from germline, CDR1 is MNHEY and CDR2 is SVGAGI. CDR3 length: 15 amino acids. The CDR3 nucleotides are TGTGCCAGCAGTTACTCAGTCGGGACAGGGGTCGAGCAGTACTTC. Its translation: CASSYSVGTGVEQYF.

Concerning this clone itself: Other DNA sequences in this specimen translate into the identical CDR3. V is TRBV5-1 and J is TRBJ2-3; tentatively, D is TRBD1 (5 bases). V lost 0 bases to trimming and J lost 0 bases, with 5 bases between them. The CDR3 totals 14 residues. Germline CDR1 reads SGHRS; CDR2 reads YFSETQ. CDR3 sequence: CASSLGTSTDTQYF. CDR3 nucleotides: TGCGCCAGCAGCTTGGGGACAAGCACAGATACGCAGTATTTT.

This clone appeared once. V usage is TRBV6-6 and J usage is TRBJ1-5; D might be TRBD1 (6 bases). V lost 8 bases and J lost 7, with 15 bases in between. CDR1 and CDR2 from the germline V gene are MNHNY and SVGAGI (reference sequence). The CDR3 runs to 13 residues. CDR3 sequence reads: CASLGGAGQPQHF. The CDR3 bases are TGTGCCAGCCTAGGGGGGGCGGGACAGCCCCAGCATTTT.

The chain employs TRBV5-1 and TRBJ2-3; 7 nucleotides agree with TRBD2. The CDR3 covers 16 residues. Germline CDR1 reads SGHRS; CDR2 reads YFSETQ. Germline trimming cut 2 bases from V and 2 bases from J; bases unmatched to any gene: 8. CDR3 sequence reads: CASSFGLAVSTDTQYF. In DNA form, the CDR3 reads TGCGCCAGCAGCTTCGGGCTAGCGGTCTCCACAGATACGCAGTATTTT.

V gene TRBV30 combines with J gene TRBJ1-2; D unresolved. This CDR3 comprises 14 residues. The V gene lost 5 bases and the J gene lost 8 bases, with 21 bases spanning the gap. Germline V gives CDR1 GTSNPN, CDR2 SVGIG (reference sequence). The CDR3 DNA sequence: TGTGCCTGGGAGACCCGACCGTCCGGCGGGGGCTACACCTTC. This codes for CAWETRPSGGGYTF.

The chain couples TRBV10-3 to TRBJ1-6; 12 positions agree with TRBD1. CDR1 is ENHRY and CDR2 is SYGVKD in the germline V gene. The trim removed 3 bases at V and 7 bases at J, leaving 7 bases unmatched. The CDR3 extends over 17 amino acids. CDR3 sequence (DNA): TGTGCCATCAGTGAAACGGGGACAGGGGGCAAGAATTCACCCCTCCACTTT. It translates to CAISETGTGGKNSPLHF.

The genes are TRBV7-2 and TRBJ1-5, with D possibly matching TRBD1 (6 bases). Trimming removed 3 bases from V and 1 base from J, with 16 bases in between. Germline V gene data show CDR1 as SGHTA and CDR2 as FQGNSA. This CDR3 is 17 amino acids long. The CDR3 DNA is TGTGCCAGCAGCTTGAACGGGGGGGGCTGGAGCAATCAGCCCCAGCATTTT. It codes for CASSLNGGGWSNQPQHF.

This clone has at least ten counts. The chain joins TRBV5-5 to TRBJ2-4; 12 bases align to TRBD2. CDR1 SGHKS and CDR2 YYEKEE come from the germline V gene (reference sequence). V was clipped by 0 bases and J by 8 bases; unmatched bases: 9. This CDR3 contains 17 residues. The CDR3 loop is CASSLAGTSGSVHIQYF. CDR3 sequence (DNA): TGTGCCAGCAGCTTGGCCGGGACTAGCGGGTCGGTCCACATTCAGTACTTC.

This clone occurred a few times. The gene calls are TRBV24-1 and TRBJ1-5, with 7 bases lining up with TRBD1. The CDR3 loop spans 18 amino acids. CDR1 and CDR2 from the germline V gene are KGHDR and SFDVKD. V gave up 3 bases and J gave up 3 bases; unmatched junction bases: 13. The CDR3 region is CATSDKRDSRGPNQPQHF. The CDR3 bases are TGTGCCACCAGTGATAAACGGGACAGTCGGGGCCCCAATCAGCCCCAGCATTTT.

Worth noting for this clone: It may be a read error: a sequence one base away is much more abundant. The V call is TRBV9, the J call TRBJ2-1; D uncertain. Trimming stripped 0 bases from V and 1 base from J, with 8 bases between. The CDR3 loop spans 15 amino acids. Germline V gene lookup returns CDR1 SGDLS and CDR2 YYNGEE. CDR3 sequence: CASSVERWSYNEQFF. CDR3 bases: TGTGCCAGCAGCGTAGAGAGGTGGTCCTACAATGAGCAGTTCTTC.

This sequence joins TRBV14 and TRBJ2-1; TRBD2 matches 7 bases. The CDR3 totals 17 residues. After removal of 3 bases from V and 2 bases from J, the junction contained 10 bases not matched to a gene. Per the germline V gene, CDR1 is SGHDN and CDR2 is FVKESK. The CDR3 nucleotides are TGTGCCAGCAGCCACTTCTCTGGCCGGGAGGCCTACAATGAGCAGTTCTTC. It yields the protein CASSHFSGREAYNEQFF.

This sequence joins TRBV7-8 and TRBJ2-3, with TRBD2 identical over 10 bases. The CDR3 consists of 15 residues. The V and J ends lost 5 bases and 0 bases, in that order; junction bases with no gene match: 2. The germline V gene encodes CDR1 SGHVS and CDR2 FQNEAQ. The CDR3 reads CASSTSGTSTDTQYF. DNA for the CDR3: TGTGCCAGCAGCACTAGCGGGACCAGCACAGATACGCAGTATTTT.

The chain couples TRBV30 to TRBJ1-4, with TRBD1 matching over 8 bases. With 2 bases clipped from V and 7 bases from J, the junction kept 9 bases outside the gene matches. The CDR3 spans 15 residues. Germline-derived CDR1 and CDR2 are GTSNPN and SVGIG (reference sequence). CDR3 coding DNA: TGTGCCTGGAGTAATCCAGGGGGCTATGGTGAAAAACTGTTTTTT. Translation: CAWSNPGGYGEKLFF.

This chain links TRBV14 with TRBJ2-7; TRBD1 matches 9 bases. CDR3 length: 14 residues. Germline values: CDR1 SGHDN, CDR2 FVKESK. Trimming cost V 8 bases and J 2 bases; bases outside gene matches: 7. CDR3 sequence: CASPPGTGTYEQYF. DNA of the CDR3: TGTGCCAGCCCGCCCGGGACAGGGACCTACGAGCAGTACTTC.

This clone was recorded a few times. The chain links TRBV5-1 to TRBJ2-1; 9 positions match TRBD2. Trimming removed 2 bases from V and 8 bases from J; junction bases left unmatched: 8. Germline values: CDR1 SGHRS, CDR2 YFSETQ. The CDR3 covers 15 residues. The CDR3 nucleotides are TGCGCCAGCAGCTTCCTGGCGGGGGGGCCTGATGAGCAGTTCTTC. Its translation is CASSFLAGGPDEQFF.

The rearrangement joins TRBV5-1 to TRBJ2-1, with D unclear. V was trimmed by 4 bases and J by 0 bases, leaving 11 bases between them. This CDR3 has 15 residues. CDR1 and CDR2 (germline): SGHRS, YFSETQ. CDR3 amino acids: CASSRQADSYNEQFF. The DNA for the CDR3 is TGCGCCAGCAGCCGTCAGGCAGACTCCTACAATGAGCAGTTCTTC.